The 19 T cell receptor beta chains below come from one sample, sequenced in a study of blood T cell repertoires in COVID-19. Repertoires were generated with immunoSEQ multiplex PCR, while TCRdb's copy carries only in-frame clones and drops some. In the table there are about 200,000 clones, about 84% of which are singletons. The sequenced material came from peripheral blood. The receptors were sampled from a person between 70 and 80 years old with COVID-19, enrolled during active disease.

V usage is TRBV4-3 and J usage is TRBJ2-1, with TRBD2 identical over 8 bases. The junction had 6 bases not matched to a gene; V was cut back by 3 bases and J by 2 bases. The CDR3 has 16 residues. Germline CDR1 and CDR2: LGHNA and YSLEER. The CDR3 nucleotides are TGCGCCAGCAGCCATTCACTAGCGGAGCCCTACAATGAGCAGTTCTTC. It encodes CASSHSLAEPYNEQFF.

The J gene is TRBJ2-4, the V gene TRBV6-4; 7 bases agree with TRBD2. Trimming at V came to 2 bases and at J to 3 bases, leaving 7 bases not matched to a gene. CDR3 length equals 16 residues. Germline V gene data show CDR1 as MRHNA and CDR2 as SNTAGT. In nucleotides, the CDR3 is TGTGCCAGCAGTGACCCGAATGGGAGGGACAAAAACATTCAGTACTTC. This gives the protein CASSDPNGRDKNIQYF.

This clone has only a few counts. The V gene is TRBV29-1, the J gene TRBJ2-1; D may be TRBD1 (5 bases). The germline CDR1 and CDR2 sequences are SQVTM and ANQGSEA. Trimming removed 2 bases from V and 7 bases from J, with 15 bases in between. The CDR3 covers 14 residues. DNA for the CDR3: TGCAGCGTTGAACTTGGGGCACGGACGAATGAGCAGTTCTTC. It yields the protein CSVELGARTNEQFF.

This chain links TRBV4-1 with TRBJ2-2; possibly TRBD1 for D (6 bases). The CDR3 consists of 16 residues. Trimming took off 1 base at V and 5 bases at J, with 14 bases between the two ends. Germline assignment: CDR1 MGHRA and CDR2 YSYEKL. The CDR3 nucleotides read TGCGCCAGCAGCCAAGGTCCGGACAGTAGGACCGGGGAGCTGTTTTTT. Translated: CASSQGPDSRTGELFF.

V and J are TRBV2 and TRBJ1-6; D is perhaps TRBD1 (6 bases). The V end lost 6 bases, the J end lost 8 bases, and 17 bases lay between the germline ends. CDR3 size: 15 residues. From germline, CDR1 is SNHLY and CDR2 FYNNEI. CDR3 nucleotides: TGTGCCAGCAGAGGGACAACTCAAGGGGATTCACCCCTCCACTTT. This gives the protein CASRGTTQGDSPLHF.

The chain joins TRBV19 to TRBJ1-4; 8 bases are a match to TRBD1. The germline CDR1 and CDR2 sequences are LNHDA and SQIVND (reference sequence). J lost 10 bases, V lost 4 bases, and 14 bases had no gene match. The CDR3 runs 16 residues. DNA for the CDR3: TGTGCCAGTAGTAAGGGACAGGCCGGGGGCGAAGGAAAACTGTTTTTT. Translation: CASSKGQAGGEGKLFF. Full variable domain (rest looked up from reference TRBV19 and TRBJ1-4): DGGITQSPKYLFRKEGQNVTLSCEQNLNHDAMYWYRQDPGQGLRLIYYSQIVNDFQKGDIAEGYSVSREKKESFPLTVTSAQKNPTAFYLCASSKGQAGGEGKLFFGSGTQLSVL.

This clone was seen only a few times. The V gene is TRBV6-5, the J gene TRBJ2-2; perhaps TRBD2 as D (6 bases). The CDR3 is 16 residues long. The germline CDR1 and CDR2 sequences are MNHEY and SVGAGI. The ends were cut back, 0 bases at V and 4 bases at J, with 12 bases in the middle. The CDR3 here is CASSYSTGGSTGELFF. In DNA, the CDR3 is TGTGCCAGCAGTTACTCAACCGGGGGTTCCACCGGGGAGCTGTTTTTT.

V gene TRBV2 combines with J gene TRBJ2-7; D is possibly TRBD1 (6 bases). Trimming cost V 2 bases and J 4 bases, with 12 bases left between them. The CDR3 spans 14 residues. Germline V CDR1 and CDR2: SNHLY, FYNNEI. CDR3 loop: CASSEYGQPYEQYF. CDR3 nucleotide sequence: TGTGCCAGCAGTGAATATGGACAGCCATACGAGCAGTACTTC.

The V gene is TRBV5-4, the J gene TRBJ2-1; 7 bases match TRBD1. The junction had 11 bases not matched to a gene; V was cut back by 5 bases and J by 9 bases. The CDR3 runs 14 residues. Germline V gene sequence: CDR1 SGHNT, CDR2 YYREEE (reference sequence). CDR3 amino acids: CASRPGTGEPEQFF. CDR3 DNA sequence: TGTGCCAGCAGACCCGGTACAGGGGAGCCTGAGCAGTTCTTC.

This clone was seen a few times. The chain carries TRBV27 and TRBJ2-7; 7 bases align to TRBD1. Trimming at V came to 0 bases and at J to 0 bases, leaving 5 bases not matched to a gene. Germline V gene lookup returns CDR1 MNHEY and CDR2 SMNVEV (reference sequence). The CDR3 runs 16 residues. CDR3 DNA sequence: TGTGCCAGCAGTTTATCCGGGACAGTAAACTCCTACGAGCAGTACTTC. This translates into CASSLSGTVNSYEQYF.

This clone was observed a handful of times. This chain connects TRBV11-1 to TRBJ1-4; TRBD1 might be the D (6 bases). Trimming took off 5 bases at V and 2 bases at J, with 15 bases between the two ends. The CDR3 loop spans 16 amino acids. Germline loops: CDR1 SGHAT, CDR2 FQDESV (reference sequence). The DNA of the CDR3 is TGTGCCAGCAGCGAGGCCAAAGACAGGACTAATGAAAAACTGTTTTTT. Translating it yields CASSEAKDRTNEKLFF.

The V call is TRBV7-9, the J call TRBJ2-3; D possibly corresponds to TRBD2 (6 bases). Deletions cut 5 bases from V and 0 bases from J, with 9 bases between. Germline V lookup: CDR1 SEHNR, CDR2 FQNEAQ (reference sequence). This CDR3 has 14 amino acids. CDR3 region: CASSRSGSTDTQYF. CDR3 sequence (DNA): TGTGCCAGCAGCCGCAGCGGGAGCACAGATACGCAGTATTTT.

The rearrangement links TRBV28 to TRBJ2-1, with a weak D call TRBD2 (7 bases). The CDR3 is 14 residues long. Germline CDR1 MDHEN, CDR2 SYDVKM. The ends were cut back, 5 bases at V and 6 bases at J, with 14 bases in the middle. The chain's CDR3 is CASSKGGWPNEQFF. The CDR3 nucleotides read TGTGCCAGCAGTAAGGGGGGGTGGCCCAATGAGCAGTTCTTC.

The V call is TRBV18, the J call TRBJ1-4; unclear D gene. CDR1 is KGHSH and CDR2 is LQKENI in the germline V gene. There are 15 residues in the CDR3. V shed 3 bases and J shed 7 bases, with 15 bases lying between them. This chain's CDR3 is CASSPLGGRGEKLFF. CDR3 coding DNA: TGTGCCAGCTCACCTCTGGGAGGCAGAGGTGAAAAACTGTTTTTT.

The V gene is TRBV6-2 or TRBV6-3, the J gene TRBJ2-5, with D perhaps matching TRBD1 (5 bases). Trimming shortened V by 6 bases and J by 5 bases, and 10 bases separated the two germline ends. The length of the CDR3 is 12 residues. Germline CDR1 reads MNHEY; CDR2 reads SVGEGT. The CDR3 loop reads CASSDSWETQYF. The CDR3 DNA reads TGTGCCAGCAGCGACAGTTGGGAGACCCAGTACTTC.

The chain recombines TRBV28 with TRBJ1-2; D gene uncertain. From germline, CDR1 is MDHEN and CDR2 SYDVKM. Trimming shortened V by 6 bases and J by 6 bases, and 20 bases separated the two germline ends. The CDR3 spans 15 residues. The CDR3 sequence is CASRVYVQHPHGYTF. CDR3 nucleotide sequence: TGTGCCAGCAGAGTTTACGTACAGCACCCTCATGGCTACACCTTC.

V and J are TRBV2 and TRBJ2-1; 10 bases are a match to TRBD2. The CDR3 has 15 amino acids. V lost 5 bases and J lost 5; bases outside the gene matches: 6. Germline V CDR1 and CDR2: SNHLY, FYNNEI. The CDR3 nucleotides read TGTGCCAGCAGTTTAGCGGGGGGTTTCAACAATGAGCAGTTCTTC. The encoded protein is CASSLAGGFNNEQFF.

This clone was seen a single time. The rearrangement joins TRBV28 to TRBJ1-1, with D perhaps matching TRBD1 (5 bases). Trimming cost V 2 bases and J 11 bases, with 15 bases left between them. CDR3 size: 13 residues. The germline CDR1 and CDR2 sequences are MDHEN and SYDVKM. This CDR3 is CASSLVQGVMAFF. Written as DNA, the CDR3 is TGTGCCAGCAGTTTAGTCCAGGGTGTGATGGCTTTCTTT.

DNA of the CDR3: TGTGCCAGCAGTGGAGATGGCTACACCTTC. Residues: CASSGDGYTF. V usage is TRBV2 and J usage is TRBJ1-2, with D hard to call. V was trimmed by 4 bases and J by 6 bases, leaving 3 bases between them. The CDR3 has 10 residues. Germline lookup yields CDR1 SNHLY and CDR2 FYNNEI. The full variable domain, rest sourced from reference TRBV2 and TRBJ1-2, is EPEVTQTPSHQVTQMGQEVILRCVPISNHLYFYWYRQILGQKVEFLVSFYNNEISEKSEIFDDQFSVERPDGSNFTLKIRSTKLEDSAMYFCASSGDGYTFGSGTRLTVV.